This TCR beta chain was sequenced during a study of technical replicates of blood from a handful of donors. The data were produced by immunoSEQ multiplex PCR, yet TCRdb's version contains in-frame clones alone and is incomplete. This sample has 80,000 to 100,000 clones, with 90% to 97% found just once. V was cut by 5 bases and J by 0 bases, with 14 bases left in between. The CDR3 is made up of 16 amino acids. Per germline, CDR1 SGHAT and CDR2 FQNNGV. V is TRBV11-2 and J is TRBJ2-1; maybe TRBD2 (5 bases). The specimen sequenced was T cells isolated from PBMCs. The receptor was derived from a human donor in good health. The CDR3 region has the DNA TGTGCCAGCAGCCCGGTTCGCGGGTCCTCCTACAATGAGCAGTTCTTC. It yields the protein CASSPVRGSSYNEQFF.